This record covers a single T cell receptor beta chain. Its antigen is not known. Noted treatment: roughly 10-day PBMC culture with coronavirus spike peptide pools or control peptides (ViraFEST assay). V shed 3 bases and J 2 bases; nucleotides not matched to a gene: 6. Germline V CDR1 and CDR2: KGHDR, SFDVKD. The CDR3 consists of 16 residues. This entry is derived from a study of vaccination and CD4 T cells after COVID-19. In the study overall: Six males and four females, two Hispanic, made up the convalescents. Median time from COVID diagnosis to post-COVID sampling was over 85 days (35 to 161).

At the Johns Hopkins FTIC core, DNA taken from cultured CD4+ T cells was sequenced by way of the Oncomine TCR Beta short-read assay. TCRdb analysed the PCR reads with MiXCR anew, one entry per CDR3 protein. The repertoire consists of about 11,000 distinct CDR3 sequences, with just under 75% occurring once and the leading ten covering roughly 8%. The sequenced sample was CD4+ T cells from blood, cultured in vitro. This sequence joins TRBV24-1 and TRBJ2-1; the match to TRBD1 covers 7 bases. The origin of this receptor is a human donor who had recovered from COVID-19. The CDR3 DNA reads TGTGCCACCAGTGATCCCCGACAGGGTACCTACAATGAGCAGTTCTTC. Protein: CATSDPRQGTYNEQFF.